The next 7 T cell receptor beta chains were all read from a single sample in a study of control samples from healthy donors and cancer patients. Repertoires were generated with immunoSEQ multiplex PCR, while TCRdb's copy carries only in-frame clones and drops some. The sample lists 150,000 to 200,000 clones, around nine tenths occurring once. Sequenced input: blood. The receptors stem from a woman aged 25 to 39 in good health.

The chain joins TRBV20-1 to TRBJ2-7; no clear D. V gave up 3 bases and J gave up 3 bases, with 9 bases separating them. The length of the CDR3 is 12 residues. Germline V gene data show CDR1 as DFQATT and CDR2 as SNEGSKA (reference sequence). The CDR3 nucleotides read TGCAGTGCTAGTAACAGCTACTACGAGCAGTACTTC. As protein: CSASNSYYEQYF.

This chain uses TRBV6-5 with TRBJ2-1, with D possibly being TRBD2 (5 bases). The CDR3 loop spans 15 amino acids. Per germline, CDR1 MNHEY and CDR2 SVGAGI. Trimming cost V 0 bases and J 4 bases, with 10 bases left between them. The DNA for the CDR3 is TGTGCCAGCAGTTACTCGCGCCGGGGTTACAATGAGCAGTTCTTC. This encodes CASSYSRRGYNEQFF.

The chain has TRBV27 and TRBJ2-5; D perhaps matches TRBD1 (5 bases). There are 14 residues in the CDR3. V gave up 3 bases and J gave up 0 bases, with 8 bases separating them. CDR1 MNHEY and CDR2 SMNVEV come from the germline V gene (reference sequence). DNA for the CDR3: TGTGCCAGCAGTTTTGACAGTTACCAAGAGACCCAGTACTTC. It is translated as CASSFDSYQETQYF.

This chain connects TRBV20-1 to TRBJ2-6; TRBD1 is a possible D gene (5 bases). The germline CDR1 and CDR2 sequences are DFQATT and SNEGSKA (reference sequence). The CDR3 contains 16 residues. Trimming stripped 3 bases from V and 0 bases from J, with 12 bases between. This chain's CDR3 is CSASSRARSGANVLTF. For the CDR3, the DNA is TGCAGTGCTAGTAGCAGGGCGCGCTCTGGGGCCAACGTCCTGACTTTC.

The chain has TRBV19 and TRBJ2-4; D is tentatively TRBD1 or TRBD2 (6 bases each). CDR1 LNHDA and CDR2 SQIVND come from the germline V gene (reference sequence). Trimming pared 5 bases from V and 0 bases from J, leaving 17 bases between. The CDR3 runs 17 residues. The CDR3 spells CASSPRQGTLAKNIQYF. CDR3 coding DNA: TGTGCCAGTAGTCCCCGCCAGGGGACTTTAGCCAAAAACATTCAGTACTTC.

For the CDR3, the DNA is TGTGCCAGTAGTCCAGGACAGGGTCCGCAGTATTTT. This codes for CASSPGQGPQYF. The chain employs TRBV19 and TRBJ2-3, with 8 bases matching TRBD1. CDR1 and CDR2 from the germline V gene are LNHDA and SQIVND (reference sequence). The V and J ends lost 5 bases and 10 bases, in that order; junction bases with no gene match: 5. This CDR3 comprises 12 residues.

This rearrangement joins TRBV29-1 to TRBJ2-7; D remains unclear. V shed 0 bases and J shed 1 base, with 10 bases lying between them. Per the germline V gene, CDR1 is SQVTM and CDR2 is ANQGSEA. The CDR3 loop spans 14 amino acids. The CDR3 loop reads CSVEDPGSSYEQYF. The CDR3 coding sequence is TGCAGCGTTGAAGATCCAGGTTCTTCCTACGAGCAGTACTTC.